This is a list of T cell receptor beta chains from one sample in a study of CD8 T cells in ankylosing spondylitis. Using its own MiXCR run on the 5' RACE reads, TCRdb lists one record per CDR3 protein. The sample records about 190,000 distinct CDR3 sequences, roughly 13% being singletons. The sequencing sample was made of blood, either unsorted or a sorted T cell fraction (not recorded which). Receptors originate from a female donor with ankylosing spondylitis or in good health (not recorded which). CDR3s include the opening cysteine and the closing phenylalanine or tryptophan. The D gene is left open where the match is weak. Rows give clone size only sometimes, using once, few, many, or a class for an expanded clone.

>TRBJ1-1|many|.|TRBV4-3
CASSQTQGLNTEAFF
TGCGCCAGCAGCCAGACACAGGGTTTGAACACTGAAGCTTTCTTT
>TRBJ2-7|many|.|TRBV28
CASSLGGEAGKQYF
TGTGCCAGCAGTTTAGGCGGGGAAGCAGGAAAGCAGTACTTC
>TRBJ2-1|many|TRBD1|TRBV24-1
CATSGTGGRNEQFF
TGTGCCACCTCCGGGACAGGGGGCCGCAATGAGCAGTTCTTC
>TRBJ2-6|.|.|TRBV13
CASSGGRSGANVLTF
TGTGCCAGCAGCGGGGGGCGGTCTGGGGCCAACGTCCTGACTTTC
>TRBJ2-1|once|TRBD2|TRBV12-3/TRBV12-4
CASSHHLGLAGGGGNEQFF
TGTGCCAGCAGTCACCACCTGGGACTAGCGGGAGGAGGAGGCAATGAGCAGTTCTTC
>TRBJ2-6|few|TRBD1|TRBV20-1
CSVGQGDSGANVLTF
TGCAGTGTCGGACAGGGAGACTCTGGGGCCAACGTCCTGACTTTC
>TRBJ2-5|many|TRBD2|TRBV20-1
CSAVIGLAQETQYF
TGCAGTGCTGTAATTGGACTAGCCCAAGAGACCCAGTACTTC
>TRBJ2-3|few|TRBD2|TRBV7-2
CASSLGLAGAIDTQYF
TGTGCCAGCAGCTTAGGGCTAGCGGGAGCGATAGATACGCAGTATTTT
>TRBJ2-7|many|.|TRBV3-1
CASSQVAGSLSYEQYF
TGTGCCAGCAGCCAAGTTGCGGGCTCACTCTCCTACGAGCAGTACTTC
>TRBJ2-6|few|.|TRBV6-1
CASSESGANVLTF
TGTGCCAGCAGTGAATCTGGGGCCAACGTCCTGACTTTC